This entry lists 21 T cell receptor beta chains sequenced from one sample in a study of blood T cell repertoires in COVID-19. Only in-frame clones appear in the TCRdb table, and some are missing; sequencing was by immunoSEQ multiplex PCR. This table has hundreds of thousands of clones, approximately 86% appearing once. Sequenced input: peripheral blood. Receptors were obtained from a man older than 75 with acute or convalescent COVID-19.

The chain recombines TRBV10-1 with TRBJ1-2; perhaps TRBD1 as D (5 bases). V lost 0 bases and J lost 4, with 15 bases in between. The germline gives CDR1 WNHNN, CDR2 SYGVQD (reference sequence). The CDR3 runs 16 residues. CDR3 sequence reads: CASSESGGIMAYGYTF. The CDR3 DNA reads TGCGCCAGCAGTGAGTCGGGGGGGATAATGGCCTATGGCTACACCTTC.

V is TRBV5-1 and J is TRBJ2-3, with 8 bases fitting TRBD2. CDR1 and CDR2 (germline): SGHRS, YFSETQ. The V and J ends lost 2 bases and 0 bases, in that order; junction bases with no gene match: 2. This CDR3 has 15 residues. The DNA for the CDR3 is TGCGCCAGCAGCTTCAGCGGGGGTAGCACAGATACGCAGTATTTT. It yields the protein CASSFSGGSTDTQYF.

This chain uses TRBV3-1 (or the pseudogene TRBV3-2) with TRBJ2-7; D unclear. This CDR3 is built from 13 residues. CDR1 LGHDT and CDR2 YNNKEL come from the germline V gene (reference sequence). V lost 0 bases to trimming and J lost 7 bases, with 10 bases between them. CDR3 sequence: CASSQDPLGEQYF. DNA for the CDR3: TGTGCCAGCAGCCAAGACCCTCTAGGTGAGCAGTACTTC.

The CDR3 DNA reads TGTGCCAGCAGCTTACTAGCGGGAGAGTACAATGAGCAGTTCTTC. Its translation: CASSLLAGEYNEQFF. The V and J genes are TRBV11-2 and TRBJ2-1; 10 bases match TRBD2. The germline V gene encodes CDR1 SGHAT and CDR2 FQNNGV. There are 15 residues in the CDR3. The ends lost 2 bases at V and 4 bases at J; junction bases unmatched: 2. Filled out from reference TRBV11-2 and TRBJ2-1, the complete variable domain reads EAGVAQSPRYKIIEKRQSVAFWCNPISGHATLYWYQQILGQGPKLLIQFQNNGVVDDSQLPKDRFSAERLKGVDSTLKIQPAKLEDSAVYLCASSLLAGEYNEQFFGPGTRLTVL.

This clone appeared once. V is TRBV18 and J is TRBJ1-2; D perhaps matches TRBD1 (6 bases). Trimming removed 3 bases from V and 3 bases from J, with 14 bases in between. The CDR3 consists of 15 residues. Germline V CDR1 and CDR2: KGHSH, LQKENI. The CDR3 reads CASSPGQQADYGYTF. CDR3 in DNA: TGTGCCAGCTCACCTGGACAGCAAGCAGACTATGGCTACACCTTC.

V usage is TRBV7-3 and J usage is TRBJ2-1, with 8 bases identical to TRBD2. V shed 5 bases, J shed 6 bases, and the junction held 21 bases outside the gene matches. CDR1 is SGHTA, CDR2 FQGTGA, per germline. The CDR3 sequence is 19 residues long. The CDR3 reads CASSVPGLGPYTSGNEQFF. CDR3 bases: TGTGCCAGCAGCGTGCCGGGACTAGGCCCATATACATCCGGCAATGAGCAGTTCTTC.

This chain connects TRBV9 to TRBJ2-1, with 10 bases matching TRBD2. Germline V CDR1 and CDR2: SGDLS, YYNGEE. J gave up 7 bases and V 1 base, and 8 bases lay outside the gene matches. The CDR3 spans 16 residues. CDR3 in DNA: TGTGCCAGCAGCGTATGGAGCGGGGGGGATCATAATGAGCAGTTCTTC. It is translated as CASSVWSGGDHNEQFF.

This clone was counted a single time. The rearrangement links TRBV10-3 to TRBJ2-6, with D maybe TRBD1 (6 bases). Germline assignment: CDR1 ENHRY and CDR2 SYGVKD. Trimming removed 8 bases at V and 0 bases at J, with 8 bases between. This CDR3 has 14 amino acids. In DNA, the CDR3 is TGTGCCATCCAGGGGAACTCTGGGGCCAACGTCCTGACTTTC. Its translation is CAIQGNSGANVLTF.

V usage is TRBV7-2 and J usage is TRBJ2-1, with TRBD2 as a possible D gene (5 bases). The CDR3 is 15 residues long. Germline CDR1 SGHTA, CDR2 FQGNSA. Deletions cut 1 base from V and 4 bases from J, with 11 bases between. This CDR3 reads CASSLGASRYNEQFF. DNA for the CDR3: TGTGCCAGCAGCTTAGGGGCTAGCCGGTACAATGAGCAGTTCTTC.

The count of this clone is one. The gene calls are TRBV5-1 and TRBJ2-7; weak D call: TRBD1 (5 bases). The V end lost 1 base, the J end lost 0 bases, and 11 bases lay between the germline ends. The CDR3 sequence is 15 residues long. CDR1 SGHRS and CDR2 YFSETQ come from the germline V gene. The CDR3 reads CASSLSDQGSYEQYF. The CDR3 DNA reads as TGCGCCAGCAGCTTGAGCGACCAGGGCTCCTACGAGCAGTACTTC. Drawing the rest from reference TRBV5-1 and TRBJ2-7, the complete variable domain is KAGVTQTPRYLIKTRGQQVTLSCSPISGHRSVSWYQQTPGQGLQFLFEYFSETQRNKGNFPGRFSGRQFSNSRSEMNVSTLELGDSALYLCASSLSDQGSYEQYFGPGTRLTVT.

The chain uses TRBV6-6 and TRBJ2-1; tentatively, D is TRBD2 (6 bases). Trimming stripped 0 bases from V and 6 bases from J, with 12 bases between. The CDR3 runs to 15 residues. Germline assignment: CDR1 MNHNY and CDR2 SVGAGI (reference sequence). As DNA, the CDR3 is TGTGCCAGCAGTTACTCCCCTGCGGGGAGCAATGAGCAGTTCTTC. As protein: CASSYSPAGSNEQFF.

The chain combines TRBV7-2 with TRBJ1-4; possibly TRBD1 for D (6 bases). The CDR3 sequence is 13 residues long. Germline V lookup: CDR1 SGHTA, CDR2 FQGNSA. V lost 6 bases and J 7 bases, leaving 12 bases between the germline ends. The CDR3 DNA reads TGTGCCAGCAGTAGGGGGGGTCTTGAAAAACTGTTTTTT. Translated, it gives CASSRGGLEKLFF. Full variable domain (outside the CDR3, taken from reference TRBV7-2 and TRBJ1-4): GAGVSQSPSNKVTEKGKDVELRCDPISGHTALYWYRQSLGQGLEFLIYFQGNSAPDKSGLPSDRFSAERTGGSVSTLTIQRTQQEDSAVYLCASSRGGLEKLFFGSGTQLSVL.

V usage is TRBV5-4 and J usage is TRBJ2-2, with TRBD2 identical over 8 bases. The CDR3 length is 12 residues. From germline, CDR1 is SGHNT and CDR2 YYREEE (reference sequence). CDR3 DNA sequence: TGTGCGTATCGGGAGGGCACCGGGGAGCTGTTTTTT. This translates into CAYREGTGELFF.

The chain combines TRBV7-2 with TRBJ2-5, with TRBD2 identical over 7 bases. In germline, CDR1 is SGHTA, CDR2 FQGNSA. The V gene end was trimmed by 5 bases and the J gene end by 5 bases; junction bases not matched to a gene: 8. The CDR3 is made up of 14 amino acids. The CDR3 loop reads CASSPRDYEETQYF. CDR3 DNA: TGTGCCAGCAGCCCGAGGGACTATGAGGAGACCCAGTACTTC. Drawing the rest from reference TRBV7-2 and TRBJ2-5, the complete variable domain is GAGVSQSPSNKVTEKGKDVELRCDPISGHTALYWYRQSLGQGLEFLIYFQGNSAPDKSGLPSDRFSAERTGGSVSTLTIQRTQQEDSAVYLCASSPRDYEETQYFGPGTRLLVL.

V is TRBV5-1 and J is TRBJ1-3; D unclear. V was cut by 0 bases and J by 0 bases, with 4 bases left in between. Germline V gene sequence: CDR1 SGHRS, CDR2 YFSETQ. This CDR3 spans 14 amino acids. The CDR3 protein is CASSLGGSGNTIYF. CDR3 DNA sequence: TGCGCCAGCAGCTTGGGAGGCTCTGGAAACACCATATATTTT.

This clone was detected a few times. The chain combines TRBV12-5 with TRBJ1-3, with TRBD1 matching 7 bases. This CDR3 has 15 amino acids. CDR1 and CDR2 from the germline V gene are LGHNT and FRNRAP. The junction had 6 bases not matched to a gene; V was cut back by 6 bases and J by 1 base. The CDR3 loop is CASGPGTVSGNTIYF. The CDR3 bases are TGTGCTAGTGGCCCCGGGACAGTTTCTGGAAACACCATATATTTT.

V is TRBV10-3 and J is TRBJ2-7, with 9 bases matching TRBD1. This CDR3 spans 13 amino acids. Germline CDR1 ENHRY, CDR2 SYGVKD. Trimming at V came to 4 bases and at J to 3 bases, leaving 1 base not matched to a gene. The CDR3 loop reads CAISADRGYEQYF. The CDR3 bases are TGTGCCATCAGTGCGGACAGGGGCTACGAGCAGTACTTC.

This rearrangement joins TRBV3-1 (or the pseudogene TRBV3-2) to TRBJ2-7; tentatively, D is TRBD2 (6 bases). V shed 7 bases and J shed 0 bases, with 13 bases lying between them. Germline loops: CDR1 LGHDT, CDR2 YNNKEL (reference sequence). This CDR3 has 14 residues. The CDR3 reads CASKASVNSYEQYF. CDR3 bases: TGTGCCAGCAAGGCTAGCGTAAACTCCTACGAGCAGTACTTC.

Only one count was recorded for this clone. V usage is TRBV5-5 and J usage is TRBJ2-6; D unclear. V dropped 5 bases and J dropped 0 bases, with 21 bases sitting between them. The V gene's germline CDR1 is SGHKS and CDR2 YYEKEE (reference sequence). The CDR3 sequence is 19 residues long. CDR3 DNA sequence: TGTGCCAGCAGTGGAAAGCGCAGCGCCGTCCTCTCTGGGGCCAACGTCCTGACTTTC. Its translation: CASSGKRSAVLSGANVLTF.

This rearrangement joins TRBV27 to TRBJ2-2, with TRBD2 matching 11 bases. With V trimmed by 6 bases and J by 0 bases, 3 bases remained unmatched. The CDR3 extends over 16 amino acids. Germline V CDR1 and CDR2: MNHEY, SMNVEV (reference sequence). The CDR3 protein is CASRGGLAANTGELFF. The CDR3 region has the DNA TGTGCCAGCAGAGGGGGACTAGCGGCGAACACCGGGGAGCTGTTTTTT.

The chain links TRBV2 to TRBJ2-7, with 11 bases identical to TRBD2. The CDR3 spans 15 residues. Germline CDR1 SNHLY, CDR2 FYNNEI. V dropped 2 bases and J dropped 3; count of bases not matched to a gene: 3. The CDR3 DNA is TGTGCCAGCAGTGAATTCACTAGCGGGAGCTACGAGCAGTACTTC. Translated: CASSEFTSGSYEQYF. Filled out from reference TRBV2 and TRBJ2-7, the complete variable domain reads EPEVTQTPSHQVTQMGQEVILRCVPISNHLYFYWYRQILGQKVEFLVSFYNNEISEKSEIFDDQFSVERPDGSNFTLKIRSTKLEDSAMYFCASSEFTSGSYEQYFGPGTRLTVT.